The 10 T cell receptor beta chains reported below all come from one sample, sequenced in a study of shared clonotypes between healthy human individuals. The naive CD8 population came from CD45RO-negative cells selected for CCR7, without terminally differentiated effector memory CD45RA+ cells. The protocol was immunoSEQ multiplex PCR, while the TCRdb copy is restricted to in-frame clones and leaves out a portion. The sample includes about 580,000 clones, nearly 98% of them seen just once. Sequencing input: naive CD8+ T cells sorted from blood. The origin of the receptors is a man aged 25 to 40 in good health.

The V call is TRBV4-1, the J call TRBJ2-2; D is undetermined. The ends were cut back, 1 base at V and 6 bases at J, with 9 bases in the middle. Germline CDR1 and CDR2: MGHRA and YSYEKL. The CDR3 is 14 residues long. DNA for the CDR3: TGCGCCAGCAGCCAAGTGGTCGGCCCCGGGGAGCTGTTTTTT. This translates into CASSQVVGPGELFF.

This clone was observed a single time. This chain connects TRBV4-2 to TRBJ1-1, with D perhaps TRBD1 (6 bases). Per germline, CDR1 LGHNA and CDR2 YNFKEQ. Deletions cut 4 bases from V and 4 bases from J, with 13 bases between. The CDR3 spans 14 residues. This CDR3 is CASSLRGGGTEAFF. CDR3 sequence (DNA): TGTGCCAGCAGCCTACGAGGGGGAGGCACTGAAGCTTTCTTT.

The chain uses TRBV7-9 and TRBJ1-1; possibly TRBD1 for D (5 bases). Trimming left V 4 bases short and J 4 bases short, with 16 bases between. CDR3 size: 15 residues. Germline values: CDR1 SEHNR, CDR2 FQNEAQ (reference sequence). The CDR3 region is CASSSFRVSATEAFF. The CDR3 DNA follows: TGTGCCAGCAGCTCATTCAGGGTTTCGGCCACTGAAGCTTTCTTT.

The chain couples TRBV18 to TRBJ2-3; D may be TRBD2 (6 bases). The CDR3 spans 17 residues. Trimming left V 10 bases short and J 1 base short, with 24 bases between. Germline V gives CDR1 KGHSH, CDR2 LQKENI. CDR3 amino acids: CATSRRGGTSRTDTQYF. CDR3 sequence (DNA): TGTGCCACCAGTAGGAGGGGCGGGACCAGTCGCACAGATACGCAGTATTTT.

The rearrangement links TRBV29-1 to TRBJ2-7; 8 bases fit TRBD2. Germline V CDR1 and CDR2: SQVTM, ANQGSEA. With 1 base clipped from V and 0 bases from J, the junction kept 5 bases outside the gene matches. The CDR3 is 15 amino acids. The CDR3: CSVEGLTSGSYEQYF. The CDR3 nucleotides are TGCAGCGTTGAAGGGTTAACTAGCGGCTCCTACGAGCAGTACTTC.

V is TRBV7-9 and J is TRBJ2-2; TRBD2 matches 11 bases. Germline-derived CDR1 and CDR2 are SEHNR and FQNEAQ (reference sequence). The CDR3 spans 18 residues. The V segment lost 1 base and the J segment 1 base; nucleotides outside the gene matches: 5. CDR3 sequence: CASSLEGLAAMNTGELFF. CDR3 sequence (DNA): TGTGCCAGCAGCTTAGAGGGACTAGCGGCAATGAACACCGGGGAGCTGTTTTTT.

The chain combines TRBV7-9 with TRBJ2-5, with D perhaps TRBD2 (6 bases). This CDR3 contains 11 residues. Trimming removed 5 bases from V and 9 bases from J, with 10 bases in between. Germline CDR1 reads SEHNR; CDR2 reads FQNEAQ (reference sequence). CDR3 region: CASSEDYPQYF. The CDR3 DNA is TGTGCCAGCAGCGAGGACTACCCCCAGTACTTC. The full variable domain, its missing parts supplied by reference TRBV7-9 and TRBJ2-5, is DTGVSQNPRHKITKRGQNVTFRCDPISEHNRLYWYRQTLGQGPEFLTYFQNEAQLEKSRLLSDRFSAERPKGSFSTLEIQRTEQGDSAMYLCASSEDYPQYFGPGTRLLVL.

This chain uses TRBV9 with TRBJ2-2, with a possible D match to TRBD2 (5 bases). The germline V gene encodes CDR1 SGDLS and CDR2 YYNGEE. With 4 bases removed from V and 1 base from J, the gap between germline ends came to 17 bases. The CDR3 runs to 17 residues. The CDR3 DNA reads TGTGCCAGCAGCCCAGTCGGGGTACGAGGGAACACCGGGGAGCTGTTTTTT. Encoded protein: CASSPVGVRGNTGELFF.

V and J are TRBV7-9 and TRBJ2-7; 15 nucleotides match TRBD2. J gave up 9 bases and V 4 bases, and 4 bases lay outside the gene matches. CDR1 and CDR2 from the germline V gene are SEHNR and FQNEAQ (reference sequence). The CDR3 sequence is 14 residues long. The CDR3 loop is CASSSSGLAGGQYF. In DNA form, the CDR3 reads TGTGCCAGCAGCTCCTCGGGACTAGCGGGAGGGCAGTACTTC.

The V and J genes are TRBV29-1 and TRBJ2-1; D is unresolved. Germline V gives CDR1 SQVTM, CDR2 ANQGSEA. The CDR3 length is 9 residues. Deletions cut 3 bases from V and 6 bases from J, with 0 bases between. The CDR3 reads CSVDNEQFF. CDR3 DNA sequence: TGCAGCGTTGACAATGAGCAGTTCTTC.